Each of the 29 T cell receptor beta chains below was sequenced from the same sample in a study of blood T cells in healthy people across ages. It was with a sample-barcoded 5' primer and a J-beta primer mix that a second PCR of about 7 to 12 cycles was run. TCRdb called the 5' RACE reads again in MiXCR, with one record for every CDR3 protein. The repertoire holds roughly 930,000 distinct CDR3 sequences, with around 48% as singletons. The sequencing input was blood. All receptors come from a man between 25 and 39 years old in good health.

The rearrangement uses TRBV28 and TRBJ1-2; tentative D call: TRBD1 (5 bases). Trimming took off 5 bases at V and 8 bases at J, with 18 bases between the two ends. This CDR3 comprises 14 residues. Germline V gene sequence: CDR1 MDHEN, CDR2 SYDVKM. The CDR3 spells CASSPSPPGYGYTF. The CDR3 nucleotides are TGTGCCAGCAGTCCCTCGCCTCCAGGGTACGGCTACACCTTC.

V is TRBV6-1 and J is TRBJ1-2; D may be TRBD1 (6 bases). CDR1 and CDR2 (germline): MNHNS, SASEGT. V lost 4 bases to trimming and J lost 4 bases, with 19 bases between them. The CDR3 is 16 residues long. As DNA, the CDR3 is TGTGCCAGCAGTGCCGCCCCAGGGGAATTGGGCTATGGCTACACCTTC. This translates into CASSAAPGELGYGYTF.

The chain joins TRBV13 to TRBJ2-7, with TRBD1 matching 7 bases. V shed 8 bases and J 0 bases; nucleotides not matched to a gene: 7. Per the germline V gene, CDR1 is PRHDT and CDR2 is FYEKMQ (reference sequence). The CDR3 runs to 14 residues. CDR3 amino acids: CASLQTGSSYEQYF. In nucleotides, the CDR3 is TGTGCCAGCCTCCAGACAGGGAGCTCCTACGAGCAGTACTTC.

The rearrangement links TRBV21-1 to TRBJ2-5; TRBD1, the table's D call, lacks a check against the DNA. TRBV21-1 has pseudogene status. The CDR3 runs 15 residues. The CDR3 loop reads CASSSTGERVETQYF. Written as DNA, the CDR3 is TGTGCCAGCAGCTCTACAGGGGAGCGTGTTGAGACCCAGTACTTC.

This clonotype was recorded a few times. V and J are TRBV6-4 and TRBJ1-4; 9 bases fit TRBD1. This CDR3 has 19 residues. The V segment lost 6 bases and the J segment 0 bases; nucleotides outside the gene matches: 14. Germline V gene sequence: CDR1 MRHNA, CDR2 SNTAGT. The CDR3 loop is CASRAHRGPGGATNEKLFF. CDR3 in DNA: TGTGCCAGCAGGGCCCACAGGGGGCCAGGAGGGGCAACTAATGAAAAACTGTTTTTT.

CDR3 in DNA: TGTGCCAGCAGCTTCCTTGATAAGGGGACCCAGTACTTC. Its protein product is CASSFLDKGTQYF. The chain combines TRBV11-1 with TRBJ2-5; D unclear. CDR3 size: 13 residues. V lost 3 bases, J lost 7 bases, and 12 bases lay in between. Germline values: CDR1 SGHAT, CDR2 FQDESV (reference sequence).

This rearrangement joins TRBV29-1 to TRBJ1-4, with no clear D. Germline CDR1 reads SQVTM; CDR2 reads ANQGSEA. This CDR3 is 17 amino acids long. V lost 4 bases to trimming and J lost 0 bases, with 18 bases between them. In nucleotides, the CDR3 is TGCAGCGTTGGACGGCCAGAGAGAGGAACAACTAATGAAAAACTGTTTTTT. Its protein product is CSVGRPERGTTNEKLFF. The full variable domain, with the rest looked up from reference TRBV29-1 and TRBJ1-4, is SAVISQKPSRDICQRGTSLTIQCQVDSQVTMMFWYRQQPGQSLTLIATANQGSEATYESGFVIDKFPISRPNLTFSTLTVSNMSPEDSSIYLCSVGRPERGTTNEKLFFGSGTQLSVL.

Points on this clonotype: One junction end does not reproduce the germline sequence, and a read error may be involved. The rearrangement uses TRBV24-1 and TRBJ2-4; no clear D gene. CDR1 and CDR2 (germline): KGHDR, SFDVKD. This CDR3 region has 12 residues. The CDR3 is CTTSDLQHKQYF. In nucleotides, the CDR3 is TGTACCACCAGTGACCTGCAACACAAGCAGTACTTC.

The rearrangement joins TRBV4-2 to TRBJ1-2, with D hard to call. The CDR3 has 16 amino acids. V dropped 0 bases and J dropped 7 bases, with 18 bases sitting between them. Germline V CDR1 and CDR2: LGHNA, YNFKEQ. CDR3: CASSQESALLGGGYTF. CDR3 DNA: TGTGCCAGCAGCCAAGAAAGCGCTTTGTTGGGCGGTGGCTACACCTTC.

This clonotype has more than one count but fewer than ten. This chain connects TRBV20-1 to TRBJ2-6; no reliable D call. Trimming took 0 bases from V and 0 from J, leaving 6 bases between them. The CDR3 spans 15 residues. Per germline, CDR1 DFQATT and CDR2 SNEGSKA (reference sequence). CDR3: CSARDINSGANVLTF. The CDR3 DNA reads TGCAGTGCTAGAGATATCAACTCTGGGGCCAACGTCCTGACTTTC.

The genes are TRBV7-9 and TRBJ2-3; 12 nucleotides line up with TRBD2. With 5 bases clipped from V and 5 bases from J, the junction kept 8 bases outside the gene matches. The CDR3 extends over 16 amino acids. Germline CDR1 reads SEHNR; CDR2 reads FQNEAQ (reference sequence). The CDR3 DNA sequence: TGTGCCAGCAGCACCCAGACTAGCGGGGGCCGAGATACGCAGTATTTT. It specifies CASSTQTSGGRDTQYF. The variable domain in full, completed from reference TRBV7-9 and TRBJ2-3, reads DTGVSQNPRHKITKRGQNVTFRCDPISEHNRLYWYRQTLGQGPEFLTYFQNEAQLEKSRLLSDRFSAERPKGSFSTLEIQRTEQGDSAMYLCASSTQTSGGRDTQYFGPGTRLTVL.

The chain joins TRBV10-3 to TRBJ1-4, with D unresolved. Germline lookup yields CDR1 ENHRY and CDR2 SYGVKD. The ends were cut back, 5 bases at V and 4 bases at J, with 11 bases in the middle. This CDR3 contains 14 residues. CDR3 nucleotides: TGTGCCATCAGTCCGGACCAGCTTAATGAAAAACTGTTTTTT. Protein sequence: CAISPDQLNEKLFF.

V is TRBV20-1 and J is TRBJ1-6; D call uncertain. V lost 0 bases and J lost 15, with 9 bases in between. The CDR3 consists of 11 residues. Germline CDR1 reads DFQATT; CDR2 reads SNEGSKA (reference sequence). CDR3 loop: CSARDRSRLHF. CDR3 in DNA: TGCAGTGCTAGAGATCGGTCTCGCCTCCACTTT.

The CDR3 coding sequence is TGTGCCAGCAGCAAAAGAAGGGGGCGGCACACAGATACGCAGTATTTT. Residues: CASSKRRGRHTDTQYF. The V gene is TRBV12-3 or TRBV12-4, the J gene TRBJ2-3; 7 bases agree with TRBD1. After removal of 6 bases from V and 2 bases from J, the junction contained 11 bases not matched to a gene. The CDR3 sequence is 16 residues long.

This chain uses TRBV6-5 with TRBJ1-4; a weak D match, TRBD1 (6 bases). V lost 5 bases to trimming and J lost 8 bases, with 18 bases between them. There are 15 residues in the CDR3. Germline loops: CDR1 MNHEY, CDR2 SVGAGI. CDR3 DNA sequence: TGTGCCAGCAGTCCTAATAGGGCGGGGGGCGAAAAACTGTTTTTT. Translating it yields CASSPNRAGGEKLFF.

The chain joins TRBV5-1 to TRBJ2-1, with D possibly matching TRBD1 (7 bases). The ends were cut back, 0 bases at V and 7 bases at J, with 17 bases in the middle. Germline CDR1 is SGHRS and CDR2 is YFSETQ. The CDR3 sequence is 16 residues long. The CDR3 reads CASSLAPEAGGNEQFF. The CDR3 region has the DNA TGCGCCAGCAGCTTGGCCCCCGAGGCAGGGGGGAATGAGCAGTTCTTC.

The rearrangement uses TRBV3-1 and TRBJ2-7; D is ambiguous. The CDR3 runs to 15 residues. The germline V and J ends were trimmed by 5 bases and 0 bases, with 14 bases remaining between them. Germline V lookup: CDR1 LGHDT, CDR2 YNNKEL (reference sequence). This chain's CDR3 is CASSDWHSGSYEQYF. In DNA, the CDR3 is TGTGCCAGCAGCGACTGGCACAGTGGCTCCTACGAGCAGTACTTC.

The chain has TRBV7-2 and TRBJ2-1, with D possibly being TRBD2 (5 bases). This CDR3 has 13 amino acids. Germline CDR1 is SGHTA and CDR2 is FQGNSA. Trimming pared 0 bases from V and 9 bases from J, leaving 9 bases between. CDR3 in DNA: TGTGCCAGCAGCTTAGCGAGGGCGGGTGAGCAGTTCTTC. This gives the protein CASSLARAGEQFF.

The J gene is TRBJ2-3, the V gene TRBV12-3 or TRBV12-4; 12 nucleotides agree with TRBD2. V lost 4 bases, J lost 4 bases, and 6 bases stayed unmatched. CDR3 length equals 16 residues. CDR3 in amino acids: CASSSALAGGPDTQYF. For the CDR3, the DNA is TGTGCCAGCAGTTCCGCTCTAGCGGGGGGGCCAGATACGCAGTATTTT.

On this clonotype itself: A read error may account for a junction end that differs from germline. V and J are TRBV6-5 and TRBJ2-2; 9 bases align to TRBD1. The germline CDR1 and CDR2 sequences are MNHEY and SVGAGI. The CDR3 has 20 residues. The CDR3, as DNA: TGTGCCAGCAGCTACTCGAGCTTAGGCTTGGGACAGGGGAACACCGGGGAGCTGTTTTTT. Amino acids: CASSYSSLGLGQGNTGELFF.

This clonotype was seen at least ten times. The chain joins TRBV3-1 to TRBJ2-3, with 7 bases that match TRBD1. Trimming at V came to 6 bases and at J to 4 bases, leaving 7 bases not matched to a gene. This CDR3 is 14 amino acids long. Germline V CDR1 and CDR2: LGHDT, YNNKEL (reference sequence). The CDR3 region is CASSLRQGPDTQYF. CDR3 coding DNA: TGTGCCAGCAGTTTACGACAGGGCCCAGATACGCAGTATTTT.

The V and J genes are TRBV28 and TRBJ1-4; no clear D. Germline values: CDR1 MDHEN, CDR2 SYDVKM. This CDR3 is built from 14 residues. V lost 2 bases, J lost 5 bases, and 9 bases lay in between. The CDR3 region is CASSLRAMNEKLFF. The CDR3 nucleotides are TGTGCCAGCAGTTTAAGGGCGATGAATGAAAAACTGTTTTTT.

This clonotype was seen only once. This could be a read error, since a much larger clone is one nucleotide away. V usage is TRBV6-1 and J usage is TRBJ2-7; D gene ambiguous. Germline CDR1 and CDR2: MNHNS and SASEGT. CDR3 length: 12 residues. In DNA form, the CDR3 reads TGTGCCAGCAGTGAACACGGTGGCGAGCAGAACTTC. Its protein is CASSEHGGEQNF.

The chain combines TRBV25-1 with TRBJ2-7; 12 nucleotides line up with TRBD2. The CDR3 loop spans 15 amino acids. Unmatched junction bases numbered 6, after V lost 5 bases and J lost 4 bases. Germline V lookup: CDR1 MGHDK, CDR2 SYGVNS. CDR3 amino acids: CASSMTGTSGYEQYF. As DNA, the CDR3 is TGTGCCAGCAGTATGACCGGGACTAGCGGGTACGAGCAGTACTTC.

This chain joins TRBV6-1 and TRBJ2-7, with D perhaps matching TRBD1 (6 bases). Germline assignment: CDR1 MNHNS and CDR2 SASEGT. The CDR3 contains 14 residues. The germline V and J ends were trimmed by 4 bases and 2 bases, with 12 bases remaining between them. The CDR3 reads CASSVQGATYEQYF. In DNA, the CDR3 is TGTGCCAGCAGTGTACAGGGTGCGACCTACGAGCAGTACTTC.

This clonotype is a singleton in its sample. The CDR3 DNA reads as TGTGCCAGCAGCGTAGGCCCAGGGGGCGCCGGGGAGCTGTTTTTT. Amino acids: CASSVGPGGAGELFF. This chain uses TRBV9 with TRBJ2-2, with TRBD1 matching over 8 bases. CDR1 and CDR2 from the germline V gene are SGDLS and YYNGEE. The CDR3 consists of 15 residues. Trimming removed 0 bases from V and 6 bases from J; junction bases left unmatched: 4.

There are a few counts of this clonotype. V is TRBV27 and J is TRBJ2-1, with D perhaps assigned TRBD1 or TRBD2 (7 bases each). In germline, CDR1 is MNHEY, CDR2 SMNVEV (reference sequence). The CDR3 extends over 16 amino acids. The V end was cut by 8 bases, the J end by 2 bases, with 19 bases between. The CDR3 loop is CASGSRGGGAYNEQFF. CDR3 DNA: TGTGCCAGCGGGTCCAGGGGGGGCGGTGCCTACAATGAGCAGTTCTTC.

The rearrangement links TRBV10-3 to TRBJ2-2; D uncertain. Germline CDR1 ENHRY, CDR2 SYGVKD. There are 11 residues in the CDR3. The V end was cut by 8 bases, the J end by 8 bases, with 9 bases between. This CDR3 reads CAIRTLGELFF. The CDR3 DNA sequence: TGTGCCATCCGAACGCTGGGGGAGCTGTTTTTT.

This clonotype was observed a handful of times. The genes are TRBV25-1 and TRBJ1-2, with 8 bases that match TRBD1. This CDR3 has 14 residues. Germline lookup yields CDR1 MGHDK and CDR2 SYGVNS. After removal of 6 bases from V and 4 bases from J, the junction contained 7 bases not matched to a gene. The DNA of the CDR3 is TGTGCCAGCAGCTTTCAGGGGGCCTTCTATGGCTACACCTTC. It translates to CASSFQGAFYGYTF.